A selection of T cell receptor beta chains follows, all from one sample in a study of T cell changes during pregnancy in multiple sclerosis. The protocol was immunoSEQ multiplex PCR, while the TCRdb copy is restricted to in-frame clones and leaves out a portion. Of approximately 100,000 clones detected, around 92% appear once; the ten largest clones hold about 0.9%. The sequences come from peripheral blood, collected before pregnancy. The receptors derive from a female donor with multiple sclerosis, enrolled in a pregnancy study. The CDR3 runs from the conserved cysteine through the conserved F or W. Each record gives: CDR3 DNA, CDR3 protein, V gene, J gene, D gene, clone size. A D gene is named only where the DNA matches it firmly. Some rows mark clone size as missing; the rest say once, few, many or name a class of expanded clone.

DNA: TGTGCCAGCAGCTTGGAGGGCGGGAGAGAGACCCAGTACTTC; CDR3: CASSLEGGRETQYF; V: TRBV5-5; J: TRBJ2-5; D: TRBD2; size: NA
DNA: TGTGCCAGCAGCTTAATAGAGGGGGCGACAGGGTTGGATGAGCAGTTCTTC; CDR3: CASSLIEGATGLDEQFF; V: TRBV7-3; J: TRBJ2-1; D: TRBD1; size: NA
DNA: TGTGCCTCTAGCGGGCAAACATCCTACGAGCAGTACTTC; CDR3: CASSGQTSYEQYF; V: TRBV30; J: TRBJ2-7; D: TRBD2; size: NA
DNA: TGTGCCTGGAGGGCCTTATTGAACACTGAAGCTTTCTTT; CDR3: CAWRALLNTEAFF; V: TRBV30; J: TRBJ1-1; D: NA; size: NA
DNA: TGTGCCAGCAGCCCGGTAGGGGCAGATACGCAGTATTTT; CDR3: CASSPVGADTQYF; V: TRBV7-2; J: TRBJ2-3; D: NA; size: NA
DNA: TGTGCCAGCAGCTATTGGCGGGGAGCTAACTATGGCTACACCTTC; CDR3: CASSYWRGANYGYTF; V: TRBV5-4; J: TRBJ1-2; D: NA; size: NA
DNA: TGTGCCAGTAGTATTGTAGTAATTACTAGCGGGACCTCCACAGATACGCAGTATTTT; CDR3: CASSIVVITSGTSTDTQYF; V: TRBV19; J: TRBJ2-3; D: TRBD2; size: NA
DNA: TGTGCCAGCAACGGACTAGACGGAGCAGATACGCAGTATTTT; CDR3: CASNGLDGADTQYF; V: TRBV6-1; J: TRBJ2-3; D: TRBD2; size: NA
DNA: TGTGCCAGCAGTTTGGTAGGAGGGGAGACCCAGTACTTC; CDR3: CASSLVGGETQYF; V: TRBV27; J: TRBJ2-5; D: NA; size: NA
DNA: TGTGCCAGCAGCTTAGGAGCAGCGGGAGGGTACACCGGGGAGCTGTTTTTT; CDR3: CASSLGAAGGYTGELFF; V: TRBV7-3; J: TRBJ2-2; D: TRBD2; size: NA
DNA: TGCGCCAGCAGCCAGTACCAAGAGACCCAGTACTTC; CDR3: CASSQYQETQYF; V: TRBV5-1; J: TRBJ2-5; D: NA; size: NA
DNA: TGTGCCAGCAGTCGAACCCGCGGGGACCATGGCTACACCTTC; CDR3: CASSRTRGDHGYTF; V: TRBV27; J: TRBJ1-2; D: NA; size: NA
DNA: TGTGCCAGCAGCTTATCTTTAACTAGCGGGAGGGTATACGAGCAGTACTTC; CDR3: CASSLSLTSGRVYEQYF; V: TRBV11-2; J: TRBJ2-7; D: TRBD2; size: NA
DNA: TGTGCCAGTAGTATTGGGGCCCAGCCCCAGCATTTT; CDR3: CASSIGAQPQHF; V: TRBV19; J: TRBJ1-5; D: NA; size: NA
DNA: TGTGCCATCAGTGACAGAAACTACGAGCAGTACTTC; CDR3: CAISDRNYEQYF; V: TRBV10-3; J: TRBJ2-7; D: NA; size: NA
DNA: TGTGCCAGCAGTGGTGACAGACCAAGCACAGATACGCAGTATTTT; CDR3: CASSGDRPSTDTQYF; V: TRBV9; J: TRBJ2-3; D: NA; size: NA
DNA: TGTGCCAGTAGAGAATTCAAGACATCCTACAATGAGCAGTTCTTC; CDR3: CASREFKTSYNEQFF; V: TRBV19; J: TRBJ2-1; D: NA; size: NA
DNA: TGTGCCAGCAGTCTTCCGGGACAGCTGAACACTGAAGCTTTCTTT; CDR3: CASSLPGQLNTEAFF; V: TRBV28; J: TRBJ1-1; D: TRBD1; size: NA
DNA: TGTGCCAGCAGCCCCCGAACGGTGAACTCCTACGAGCAGTACTTC; CDR3: CASSPRTVNSYEQYF; V: TRBV9; J: TRBJ2-7; D: NA; size: NA
DNA: TGTGCCAGCAGCCTTAGCGGGGGCGCCTACAATGAGCAGTTCTTC; CDR3: CASSLSGGAYNEQFF; V: TRBV7-2; J: TRBJ2-1; D: TRBD2; size: NA
DNA: TGCAGCGTTGAGGAGGGGGGGCTGTTTTTT; CDR3: CSVEEGGLFF; V: TRBV29-1; J: TRBJ1-4; D: NA; size: NA
DNA: TGTGCCAGCAGCTTAGCAGGGAGGGCTGGAAACACCATATATTTT; CDR3: CASSLAGRAGNTIYF; V: TRBV11-2; J: TRBJ1-3; D: NA; size: NA
DNA: TGTGCCAGCAGCCAAGTACAGGAATCCCTACTATATGAGCAGTACTTC; CDR3: CASSQVQESLLYEQYF; V: TRBV4-2; J: TRBJ2-7; D: NA; size: NA
DNA: TGTGCCAGCAGTTTCTCGGGCAGGGGGGAAAATCAGCCCCAGCATTTT; CDR3: CASSFSGRGENQPQHF; V: TRBV27; J: TRBJ1-5; D: TRBD1; size: NA
DNA: TGTGCCATCAGGGGGGACAAGGCAACTAATGAAAAACTGTTTTTT; CDR3: CAIRGDKATNEKLFF; V: TRBV10-3; J: TRBJ1-4; D: NA; size: NA
DNA: TGCGCCAGCAGCTTATCTAGCGGGAGGGCCACAGTCAACACAGATACGCAGTATTTT; CDR3: CASSLSSGRATVNTDTQYF; V: TRBV5-1; J: TRBJ2-3; D: TRBD2; size: NA
DNA: TGTGCCAGCAGGACTAGCGGGGCTGATGAGCAGTTCTTC; CDR3: CASRTSGADEQFF; V: TRBV28; J: TRBJ2-1; D: TRBD2; size: NA
DNA: TGTGCCAGTACCGACAGCAGGGGAGAAGCTTTCTTT; CDR3: CASTDSRGEAFF; V: TRBV19; J: TRBJ1-1; D: NA; size: NA
DNA: TGTGCCAGCAGCGGGTTGGGACTAGCGGGAGTACAGCAGTACTTC; CDR3: CASSGLGLAGVQQYF; V: TRBV7-9; J: TRBJ2-7; D: TRBD2; size: NA
DNA: TGTGCCAGCAGCCGATGGGGACAGTACAATCAGCCCCAGCATTTT; CDR3: CASSRWGQYNQPQHF; V: TRBV5-6; J: TRBJ1-5; D: TRBD1; size: once
DNA: TGTGCCACCAGCCCCCAACCGGGGACAGGGTACGGCTACACCTTC; CDR3: CATSPQPGTGYGYTF; V: TRBV15; J: TRBJ1-2; D: TRBD1; size: NA
DNA: TGTGCCAGCAGCCAAGATATCAGGCCCGACGAGCAGTACTTC; CDR3: CASSQDIRPDEQYF; V: TRBV14; J: TRBJ2-7; D: NA; size: NA
DNA: TGTGCCTGGAGTGCTCAGCCTGGGGGGGGCTACACCTTC; CDR3: CAWSAQPGGGYTF; V: TRBV30; J: TRBJ1-2; D: NA; size: once